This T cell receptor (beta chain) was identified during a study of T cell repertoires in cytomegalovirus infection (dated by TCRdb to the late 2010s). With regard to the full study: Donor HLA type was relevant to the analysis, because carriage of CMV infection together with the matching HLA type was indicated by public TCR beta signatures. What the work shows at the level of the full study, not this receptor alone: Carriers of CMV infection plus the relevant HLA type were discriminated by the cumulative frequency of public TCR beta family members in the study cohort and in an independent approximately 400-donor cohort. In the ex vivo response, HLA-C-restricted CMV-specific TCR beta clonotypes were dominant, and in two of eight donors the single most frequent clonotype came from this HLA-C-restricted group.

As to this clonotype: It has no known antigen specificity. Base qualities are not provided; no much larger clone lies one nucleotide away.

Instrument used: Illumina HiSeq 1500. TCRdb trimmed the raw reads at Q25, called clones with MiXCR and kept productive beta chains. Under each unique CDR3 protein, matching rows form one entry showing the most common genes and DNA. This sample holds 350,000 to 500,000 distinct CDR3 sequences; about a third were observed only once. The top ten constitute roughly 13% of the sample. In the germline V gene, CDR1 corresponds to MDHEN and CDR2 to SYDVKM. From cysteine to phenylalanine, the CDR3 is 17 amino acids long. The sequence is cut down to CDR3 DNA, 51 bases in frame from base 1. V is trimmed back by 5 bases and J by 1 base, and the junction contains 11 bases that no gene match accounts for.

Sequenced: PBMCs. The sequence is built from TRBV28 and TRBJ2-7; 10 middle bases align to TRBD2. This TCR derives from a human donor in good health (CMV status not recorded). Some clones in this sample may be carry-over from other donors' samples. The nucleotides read TGTGCCAGCAGTCTATCTAGCGGGGGCCGACGGTCCTACGAGCAGTACTTC. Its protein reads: CASSLSSGGRRSYEQYF.